These 30 T cell receptor beta chains were sequenced from one sample in a study of blood T cell repertoires in COVID-19. Clones were sequenced by immunoSEQ multiplex PCR, and TCRdb holds only the in-frame ones, with some missing. In the table there are 60,000 to 85,000 clones, 91% of which are singletons. The sequencing sample was made of peripheral blood. These receptors were taken from a man in his forties with COVID-19, enrolled during active disease.

The chain recombines TRBV6-5 with TRBJ2-3; 8 bases fit TRBD2. There are 15 residues in the CDR3. Trimming took 5 bases from V and 4 from J; bases not matched to a gene: 8. Germline CDR1 and CDR2: MNHEY and SVGAGI. The CDR3 loop is CASSTGGAGSDTQYF. CDR3 bases: TGTGCCAGCAGTACCGGGGGGGCCGGATCAGATACGCAGTATTTT.

The genes are TRBV18 and TRBJ1-5; 10 nucleotides align to TRBD1. With V trimmed by 6 bases and J by 2 bases, 7 bases remained unmatched. The CDR3 has 16 residues. Germline CDR1 KGHSH, CDR2 LQKENI. The CDR3 DNA sequence: TGTGCCAGCTCTACGACAGGGACAGGGGGCAATCAGCCCCAGCATTTT. Its protein is CASSTTGTGGNQPQHF.

J is TRBJ1-2 and V is TRBV6-5; D unclear. The CDR3 consists of 13 residues. With 3 bases removed from V and 2 bases from J, the gap between germline ends came to 7 bases. Per germline, CDR1 MNHEY and CDR2 SVGAGI. CDR3 residues: CASSYIQNYGYTF. The DNA of the CDR3 is TGTGCCAGCAGTTATATCCAGAACTATGGCTACACCTTC.

This clone has a single count. The genes are TRBV7-9 and TRBJ2-5; TRBD2 agrees at 8 bases. Trimming removed 5 bases from V and 5 bases from J; junction bases left unmatched: 13. The CDR3 is made up of 16 amino acids. The germline V gene encodes CDR1 SEHNR and CDR2 FQNEAQ (reference sequence). CDR3 loop: CASSTLPGGGEETQYF. Written as DNA, the CDR3 is TGTGCCAGCAGCACCCTCCCCGGGGGGGGAGAGGAGACCCAGTACTTC.

This chain connects TRBV6-1 to TRBJ2-7, with 9 bases fitting TRBD1. CDR3 size: 17 residues. Germline V lookup: CDR1 MNHNS, CDR2 SASEGT. J gave up 1 base and V 2 bases, and 9 bases lay outside the gene matches. Here the CDR3 reads CASSEKGDRVGSYEQYF. CDR3 bases: TGTGCCAGCAGTGAAAAGGGGGACAGGGTGGGATCCTACGAGCAGTACTTC.

The gene calls are TRBV11-2 and TRBJ1-2, with 9 bases that match TRBD1. Trimming at V came to 3 bases and at J to 6 bases, leaving 14 bases not matched to a gene. This CDR3 has 17 residues. Per the germline V gene, CDR1 is SGHAT and CDR2 is FQNNGV. As DNA, the CDR3 is TGTGCCAGCAGCTTCGATAGTGGTACAGGGGGCGACAATGGCTACACCTTC. Its translation is CASSFDSGTGGDNGYTF.

CDR3 DNA: TGTGCCAGCAGCTCTTCGGGGGGTTCGGGAAACACCATATATTTT. Translating gives CASSSSGGSGNTIYF. J is TRBJ1-3 and V is TRBV9; the D gene is possibly TRBD1 (5 bases). The CDR3 is 15 residues long. CDR1 and CDR2 (germline): SGDLS, YYNGEE. V shed 4 bases and J shed 4 bases, with 15 bases lying between them.

This clone was seen more than once but under ten times. The V and J genes are TRBV5-1 and TRBJ1-2; D remains unclear. This CDR3 contains 15 residues. Germline loops: CDR1 SGHRS, CDR2 YFSETQ. V lost 0 bases and J 8 bases, leaving 17 bases between the germline ends. CDR3 sequence (DNA): TGCGCCAGCAGCTTGGGCCCGGGTTTGAGAGAGGGCTACACCTTC. Its translation: CASSLGPGLREGYTF.

The J gene is TRBJ2-1, the V gene TRBV5-1; D perhaps matches TRBD2 (5 bases). Trimming removed 1 base from V and 0 bases from J, with 11 bases in between. This CDR3 is built from 16 residues. In germline, CDR1 is SGHRS, CDR2 YFSETQ. CDR3 loop: CASSLTSGNSYNEQFF. In DNA form, the CDR3 reads TGCGCCAGCAGCTTGACTAGTGGAAACTCCTACAATGAGCAGTTCTTC.

The rearrangement joins TRBV9 to TRBJ2-3; D may be TRBD2 (6 bases). Germline lookup yields CDR1 SGDLS and CDR2 YYNGEE. The length of the CDR3 is 15 residues. The germline V and J ends were trimmed by 0 bases and 0 bases, with 8 bases remaining between them. This CDR3 is CASSVAAGSTDTQYF. CDR3 DNA: TGTGCCAGCAGCGTAGCGGCGGGGAGCACAGATACGCAGTATTTT. Drawing the rest from reference TRBV9 and TRBJ2-3, the complete variable domain is DSGVTQTPKHLITATGQRVTLRCSPRSGDLSVYWYQQSLDQGLQFLIQYYNGEERAKGNILERFSAQQFPDLHSELNLSSLELGDSALYFCASSVAAGSTDTQYFGPGTRLTVL.

The chain combines TRBV19 with TRBJ2-1, with a possible D match to TRBD1 (5 bases). The germline V gene has CDR1 LNHDA and CDR2 SQIVND (reference sequence). This CDR3 is 14 amino acids long. V was pared by 7 bases and J by 2 bases, with 12 bases between. CDR3: CASKGLFTYNEQFF. The DNA for the CDR3 is TGTGCCAGTAAGGGGTTATTCACCTACAATGAGCAGTTCTTC.

The sample holds one count of this clone. The V call is TRBV7-8, the J call TRBJ1-4, with TRBD1 matching over 8 bases. Per the germline V gene, CDR1 is SGHVS and CDR2 is FQNEAQ. This CDR3 contains 15 residues. V lost 3 bases to trimming and J lost 3 bases; unmatched junction nucleotides: 3. Written as DNA, the CDR3 is TGTGCCAGCAGCTTCAGGGGGCTGTCTAATGAAAAACTGTTTTTT. It yields the protein CASSFRGLSNEKLFF. Based on the CDR3 plus reference TRBV7-8 and TRBJ1-4, the full variable domain is GAGVSQSPRYKVAKRGQDVALRCDPISGHVSLFWYQQALGQGPEFLTYFQNEAQLDKSGLPSDRFFAERPEGSVSTLKIQRTQQEDSAVYLCASSFRGLSNEKLFFGSGTQLSVL.

The chain employs TRBV3-1 (or the pseudogene TRBV3-2) and TRBJ1-1; TRBD1 matches 11 bases. V shed 2 bases, J shed 6 bases, and the junction held 2 bases outside the gene matches. Germline V gene lookup returns CDR1 LGHDT and CDR2 YNNKEL (reference sequence). This CDR3 has 14 amino acids. CDR3 amino acids: CASSQWDRGAEAFF. The CDR3 nucleotides are TGTGCCAGCAGCCAATGGGACAGGGGGGCTGAAGCTTTCTTT.

The rearrangement uses TRBV2 and TRBJ2-3; 12 bases fit TRBD2. The CDR3 spans 16 residues. V lost 6 bases, J lost 6 bases, and 10 bases stayed unmatched. In germline, CDR1 is SNHLY, CDR2 FYNNEI. CDR3 sequence: CASRPTSGGSWDTQYF. CDR3 DNA: TGTGCCAGCAGACCCACTAGCGGGGGGTCCTGGGATACGCAGTATTTT.

The V call is TRBV6-6, the J call TRBJ1-2, with TRBD1 identical over 7 bases. The CDR3 loop spans 12 amino acids. Germline values: CDR1 MNHNY, CDR2 SVGAGI (reference sequence). V was clipped by 6 bases and J by 7 bases; unmatched bases: 5. The DNA of the CDR3 is TGTGCCAGCAGCCCCGACAGGGCTGGCTACACCTTC. Amino acid sequence: CASSPDRAGYTF.

This clone was observed a single time. V usage is TRBV7-2 and J usage is TRBJ2-5; D is undetermined. From germline, CDR1 is SGHTA and CDR2 FQGNSA. V was shortened by 5 bases and J by 5 bases, with 21 bases between the two germline ends. The CDR3 extends over 16 amino acids. CDR3 coding DNA: TGTGCCAGCAGCCCCCGTCGGTCGCGGAACGGGGAGACCCAGTACTTC. Amino acids: CASSPRRSRNGETQYF. Variable domain in full (rest from reference TRBV7-2 and TRBJ2-5): GAGVSQSPSNKVTEKGKDVELRCDPISGHTALYWYRQSLGQGLEFLIYFQGNSAPDKSGLPSDRFSAERTGGSVSTLTIQRTQQEDSAVYLCASSPRRSRNGETQYFGPGTRLLVL.

The chain combines TRBV6-5 with TRBJ1-3; D gene uncertain. This CDR3 contains 14 residues. The V gene lost 4 bases and the J gene lost 1 base, with 8 bases spanning the gap. Germline V gene data show CDR1 as MNHEY and CDR2 as SVGAGI. The CDR3 reads CASSSILSGNTIYF. For the CDR3, the DNA is TGTGCCAGCAGTTCTATTTTGTCTGGAAACACCATATATTTT.

The gene calls are TRBV5-1 and TRBJ2-3; D may be TRBD2 (5 bases). There are 15 residues in the CDR3. Germline assignment: CDR1 SGHRS and CDR2 YFSETQ. Trimming took off 4 bases at V and 6 bases at J, with 18 bases between the two ends. In DNA, the CDR3 is TGCGCCAGCAGCCCACAGCGCGGGTCATTCGATACGCAGTATTTT. It yields the protein CASSPQRGSFDTQYF.

The V gene is TRBV28, the J gene TRBJ1-2, with D perhaps matching TRBD1 (5 bases). This CDR3 has 15 residues. V dropped 6 bases and J dropped 2 bases, with 16 bases sitting between them. Germline V gene data show CDR1 as MDHEN and CDR2 as SYDVKM. For the CDR3, the DNA is TGTGCCAGCAGCCTAATAGGGGCGGTAAACTATGGCTACACCTTC. Encoded protein: CASSLIGAVNYGYTF.

The chain couples TRBV5-4 to TRBJ2-7; possible D gene TRBD2, 5 bases. Germline V gene data show CDR1 as SGHNT and CDR2 as YYREEE (reference sequence). The length of the CDR3 is 15 residues. V was trimmed by 0 bases and J by 7 bases, leaving 17 bases between them. This CDR3 is CASSLDGDVSREQYF. In nucleotides, the CDR3 is TGTGCCAGCAGCTTGGACGGGGATGTTTCGCGAGAGCAGTACTTC.

The V call is TRBV18, the J call TRBJ2-1, with TRBD1 matching over 8 bases. Germline V gene lookup returns CDR1 KGHSH and CDR2 LQKENI. The CDR3 consists of 18 residues. V dropped 3 bases and J dropped 4; count of bases not matched to a gene: 14. Here the CDR3 reads CASSPVVGTGTPYNEQFF. CDR3 bases: TGTGCCAGCTCACCGGTAGTGGGGACAGGTACTCCTTACAATGAGCAGTTCTTC.

V gene TRBV5-1 combines with J gene TRBJ2-3, with 8 positions matching TRBD2. The junction had 3 bases not matched to a gene; V was cut back by 1 base and J by 2 bases. The CDR3 sequence is 15 residues long. The germline V gene has CDR1 SGHRS and CDR2 YFSETQ. This CDR3 is CASSLRGGPTDTQYF. CDR3 DNA: TGCGCCAGCAGCTTGCGGGGGGGCCCCACAGATACGCAGTATTTT.

This clone showed up just a few times. The rearrangement links TRBV4-1 to TRBJ1-2; 10 nucleotides align to TRBD1. CDR3 length: 15 residues. Germline CDR1 MGHRA, CDR2 YSYEKL. Trimming took 1 base from V and 8 from J; bases not matched to a gene: 7. The DNA for the CDR3 is TGCGCCAGCAGCCAAGTCCATGGACAGGGGGACGGCTACACCTTC. Amino acid sequence: CASSQVHGQGDGYTF.

The chain carries TRBV5-6 and TRBJ2-1, with 9 bases fitting TRBD2. The germline V gene has CDR1 SGHDT and CDR2 YYEEEE. J lost 6 bases, V lost 0 bases, and 4 bases had no gene match. The CDR3 totals 15 residues. This chain's CDR3 is CASSLGASGANEQFF. The CDR3 DNA is TGTGCCAGCAGCTTGGGGGCTAGCGGGGCCAATGAGCAGTTCTTC.

This clone has only a few counts. The chain links TRBV10-3 to TRBJ1-1; the D gene is possibly TRBD1 (6 bases). V lost 5 bases to trimming and J lost 1 base, with 17 bases between them. The germline V gene encodes CDR1 ENHRY and CDR2 SYGVKD. This CDR3 spans 16 amino acids. CDR3 protein: CAISRSLQGPNTEAFF. The CDR3, as DNA: TGTGCCATCAGTCGATCCCTACAGGGCCCGAACACTGAAGCTTTCTTT.

V usage is TRBV18 and J usage is TRBJ2-1, with 10 bases lining up with TRBD1. Germline V lookup: CDR1 KGHSH, CDR2 LQKENI. V gave up 3 bases and J gave up 2 bases; unmatched junction bases: 1. The CDR3 length is 15 residues. This CDR3 reads CASSPGQGAYNEQFF. DNA for the CDR3: TGTGCCAGCTCACCCGGACAGGGGGCCTACAATGAGCAGTTCTTC.

V usage is TRBV10-2 and J usage is TRBJ2-7; a possible D gene is TRBD2 (5 bases). Between the trimmed V and J ends, which lost 2 bases and 2 bases, there was a span of 7 bases. The CDR3 has 13 amino acids. Germline V gene lookup returns CDR1 WSHSY and CDR2 SAAADI. The chain's CDR3 is CASSEGLAYEQYF. The CDR3 bases are TGCGCCAGCAGTGAGGGACTTGCCTACGAGCAGTACTTC.

The rearrangement uses TRBV7-9 and TRBJ1-1, with 8 bases lining up with TRBD1. The junction had 5 bases not matched to a gene; V was cut back by 5 bases and J by 6 bases. CDR3 length equals 13 residues. The germline CDR1 and CDR2 sequences are SEHNR and FQNEAQ (reference sequence). The CDR3 sequence is CASSATGEAEAFF. The CDR3 DNA is TGTGCCAGCAGCGCGACAGGGGAGGCTGAAGCTTTCTTT.

The CDR3 loop reads CASSEIGDTVTDTQYF. CDR3 sequence (DNA): TGTGCCAGCAGTGAAATCGGGGACACGGTCACAGATACGCAGTATTTT. This chain uses TRBV6-1 with TRBJ2-3, with a weak D call TRBD1 (6 bases). CDR1 and CDR2 (germline): MNHNS, SASEGT. This CDR3 has 16 residues. V was cut by 2 bases and J by 2 bases, with 14 bases left in between.

The chain joins TRBV27 to TRBJ2-3, with D unclear. V was pared by 5 bases and J by 4 bases, with 10 bases between. This CDR3 has 13 residues. Germline V gene data show CDR1 as MNHEY and CDR2 as SMNVEV (reference sequence). Here the CDR3 DNA reads TGTGCCAGCAGTCCCCATGTAGCAGATACGCAGTATTTT. This encodes CASSPHVADTQYF.